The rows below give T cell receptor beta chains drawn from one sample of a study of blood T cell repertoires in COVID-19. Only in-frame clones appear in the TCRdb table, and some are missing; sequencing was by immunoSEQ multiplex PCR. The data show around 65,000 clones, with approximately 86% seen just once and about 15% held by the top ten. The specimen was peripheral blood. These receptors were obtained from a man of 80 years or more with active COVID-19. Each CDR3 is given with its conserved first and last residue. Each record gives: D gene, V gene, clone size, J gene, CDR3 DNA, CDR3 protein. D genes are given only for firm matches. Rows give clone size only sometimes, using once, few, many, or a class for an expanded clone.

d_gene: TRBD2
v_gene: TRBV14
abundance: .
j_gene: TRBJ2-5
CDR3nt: TGTGCCAGCAGCCAGGGGCTGACTAGCGGGGGCAGGGAGACCCAGTACTTC
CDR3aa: CASSQGLTSGGRETQYF

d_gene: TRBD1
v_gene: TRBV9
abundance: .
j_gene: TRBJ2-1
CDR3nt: TGTGCCAGCAGCGTAGTTGGGACAGGGGGCTTAGCGGACCGTTACAATGAGCAGTTCTTC
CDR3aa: CASSVVGTGGLADRYNEQFF

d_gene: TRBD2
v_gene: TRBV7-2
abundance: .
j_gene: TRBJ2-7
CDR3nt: TGTGCCAGCAGCTTAGCGACGGGACTAGCGGGGGGGGTCGGCGAGCAGTACTTC
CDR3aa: CASSLATGLAGGVGEQYF

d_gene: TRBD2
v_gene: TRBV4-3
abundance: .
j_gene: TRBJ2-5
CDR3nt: TGCGCCAGCAGTATCAAACCGAGGACTAGTTTAGAGACCCAGTACTTC
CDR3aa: CASSIKPRTSLETQYF

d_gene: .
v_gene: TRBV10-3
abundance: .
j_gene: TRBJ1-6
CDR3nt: TGTGCCATCAGTGAACAGGCCCACAATTCACCCCTCCACTTT
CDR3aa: CAISEQAHNSPLHF

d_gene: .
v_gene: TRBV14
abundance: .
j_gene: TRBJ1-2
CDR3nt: TGTGCCAGCAGCCAAGATCTTCTCGACAGGCGTAATGGCTACACCTTC
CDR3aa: CASSQDLLDRRNGYTF

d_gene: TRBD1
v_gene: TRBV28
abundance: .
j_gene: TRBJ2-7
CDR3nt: TGTGCCAGCAGTTTAGGGGGACAGGGGGCCTACGAGCAGTACTTC
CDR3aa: CASSLGGQGAYEQYF

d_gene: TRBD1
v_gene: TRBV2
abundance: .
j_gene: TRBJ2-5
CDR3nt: TGTGCCAGCAGCGCCGGGACAGGGGGCGAGACCCAGTACTTC
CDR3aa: CASSAGTGGETQYF

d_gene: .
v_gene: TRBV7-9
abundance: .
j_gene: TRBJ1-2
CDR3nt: TGTGCCAGCAGCTTGGAGGGTGTCATGCACTATGGCTACACCTTC
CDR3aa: CASSLEGVMHYGYTF

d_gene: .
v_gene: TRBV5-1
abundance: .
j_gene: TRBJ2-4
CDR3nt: TGCGCCAGCAGTCTTACAGGGAGCTTGGTCGGAAACATTCAGTACTTC
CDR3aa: CASSLTGSLVGNIQYF

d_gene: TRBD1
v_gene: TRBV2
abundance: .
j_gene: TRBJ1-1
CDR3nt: TGTGCCAGCAGACGGGACAGCGAGAACACTGAAGCTTTCTTT
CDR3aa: CASRRDSENTEAFF

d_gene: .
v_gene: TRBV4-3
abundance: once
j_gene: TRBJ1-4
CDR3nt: TGCGCCAGCAGCCAAGGACAGGCAACTAATGAAAAACTGTTTTTT
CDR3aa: CASSQGQATNEKLFF

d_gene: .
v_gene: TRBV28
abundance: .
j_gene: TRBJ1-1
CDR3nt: TGTGCCAGCAGCCAACAGCGGTCTGAAGCTTTCTTT
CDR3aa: CASSQQRSEAFF

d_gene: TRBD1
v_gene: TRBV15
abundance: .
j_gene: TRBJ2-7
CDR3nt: TGTGCCACCAGCAGAGATCCGGACAGGATTTCCTACGAGCAGTACTTC
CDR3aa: CATSRDPDRISYEQYF

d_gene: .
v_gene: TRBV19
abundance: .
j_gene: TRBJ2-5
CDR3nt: TGTGCCAGTCGAGGCGGAGAGACCCAGTACTTC
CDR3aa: CASRGGETQYF

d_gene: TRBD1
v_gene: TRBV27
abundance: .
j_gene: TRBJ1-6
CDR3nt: TGTGCCAGCAGTTTTGACAGGGTTAATTCACCCCTCCACTTT
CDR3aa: CASSFDRVNSPLHF

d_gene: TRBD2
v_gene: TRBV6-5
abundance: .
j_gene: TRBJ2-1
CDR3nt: TGTGCCAGCAGCCTGGGACTAGCGGGACCTAATGAGCAGTTCTTC
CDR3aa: CASSLGLAGPNEQFF

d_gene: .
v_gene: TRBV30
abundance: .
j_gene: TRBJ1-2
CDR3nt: TGTGCCTGGAGTGGAGGAGGGGGGGACTATGGCTACACCTTC
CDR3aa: CAWSGGGGDYGYTF